The next 27 T cell receptor beta chains were all read from a single sample in a study of blood T cells in healthy people across ages. Using a J-beta primer mix together with a sample-barcoded 5' primer, a second PCR was run for about 7 to 12 cycles. One entry per CDR3 protein, called by TCRdb with MiXCR from the 5' RACE reads. The sample yields 600,000 or so distinct CDR3 sequences, more than 45% seen once. The sample consisted of blood. The receptors here all came from a man at least 80 years old in good health.

Many counts were recorded for this clonotype. This may come from a read error, since a much larger clone is one base off. V gene TRBV6-6 combines with J gene TRBJ2-1, with a possible D match to TRBD2 (5 bases). Gene TRBJ2-7 matches the end of the DNA better, so the J call may be wrong. Germline values: CDR1 MNHNY, CDR2 SVGAGI (reference sequence). This CDR3 contains 13 residues. The chain's CDR3 is CASWRAAYNEQYF. In DNA, the CDR3 is TGTGCCAGTTGGCGGGCAGCCTACAATGAGCAGTACTTC.

This chain uses TRBV29-1 with TRBJ2-1; 9 nucleotides line up with TRBD2. The CDR3 is 15 residues long. Germline lookup yields CDR1 SQVTM and CDR2 ANQGSEA. The junction had 8 bases not matched to a gene; V was cut back by 2 bases and J by 6 bases. The CDR3 DNA is TGCAGCGTTGAAAGGGGGACTAGCAGAGGCAATGAGCAGTTCTTC. Its protein product is CSVERGTSRGNEQFF.

The J gene is TRBJ1-1, the V gene TRBV5-1; no clear D gene. The CDR3 length is 15 residues. Germline V gives CDR1 SGHRS, CDR2 YFSETQ. The V and J ends lost 0 bases and 5 bases respectively, with 14 bases between them. CDR3 amino acids: CASSLVEVVGTEAFF. In nucleotides, the CDR3 is TGCGCCAGCAGCTTGGTAGAGGTCGTGGGGACTGAAGCTTTCTTT.

J is TRBJ1-6 and V is TRBV7-2, with TRBD1 matching 8 bases. The CDR3 is made up of 15 amino acids. The V gene end was trimmed by 5 bases and the J gene end by 5 bases; junction bases not matched to a gene: 5. Germline CDR1 SGHTA, CDR2 FQGNSA. In DNA form, the CDR3 reads TGTGCCAGCAGCCGTCAGGGACAGGATAATTCACCCCTCCACTTT. Translated: CASSRQGQDNSPLHF.

A remark on this clonotype: This may come from a read error, since a much larger clone is one base off. The chain joins TRBV18 to TRBJ1-1; 7 nucleotides agree with TRBD1. Germline V CDR1 and CDR2: KGHSH, LQKENI. CDR3 length equals 13 residues. V lost 7 bases, J lost 1 base, and 3 bases stayed unmatched. The CDR3 nucleotides are TGTGCCAGCTGCCGACAGGGGAACACTGAAGCTTTCTTT. Its translation is CASCRQGNTEAFF.

This chain links TRBV20-1 with TRBJ2-4; D might be TRBD1 (6 bases). CDR3 length equals 11 residues. Trimming took 3 bases from V and 13 from J, leaving 13 bases between them. Germline V CDR1 and CDR2: DFQATT, SNEGSKA (reference sequence). The DNA for the CDR3 is TGCAGTGCTAGGGGGGCCAATGAGCAGTACTTC. Protein product: CSARGANEQYF.

This clonotype was observed at least ten times. This rearrangement joins TRBV6-5 to TRBJ1-2; 10 bases fit TRBD1. CDR3 size: 13 residues. Germline V gene sequence: CDR1 MNHEY, CDR2 SVGAGI. Trimming removed 7 bases from V and 5 bases from J; junction bases left unmatched: 4. CDR3 sequence: CASTRQGAYGYTF. The DNA of the CDR3 is TGTGCCAGCACCCGACAGGGGGCTTATGGCTACACCTTC.

The chain combines TRBV7-2 with TRBJ2-7; 7 bases are shared with TRBD2. The CDR3 is 14 amino acids. After removal of 6 bases from V and 0 bases from J, the junction contained 5 bases not matched to a gene. Germline V lookup: CDR1 SGHTA, CDR2 FQGNSA. The DNA for the CDR3 is TGTGCCAGCAGGTCTGGCGGGGGCTCCTACGAGCAGTACTTC. It codes for CASRSGGGSYEQYF.

This clonotype has just a few counts. The gene calls are TRBV29-1 and TRBJ1-2; no firm D call. Germline values: CDR1 SQVTM, CDR2 ANQGSEA. The germline V and J ends were trimmed by 7 bases and 6 bases, with 15 bases remaining between them. The CDR3 has 12 amino acids. The CDR3 DNA is TGCAGCGCCACCTTCGGACGGAATGGCTACACCTTC. Protein product: CSATFGRNGYTF. Looking up the rest from reference TRBV29-1 and TRBJ1-2 gives the full variable domain: SAVISQKPSRDICQRGTSLTIQCQVDSQVTMMFWYRQQPGQSLTLIATANQGSEATYESGFVIDKFPISRPNLTFSTLTVSNMSPEDSSIYLCSATFGRNGYTFGSGTRLTVV.

The chain is built from TRBV7-2 and TRBJ2-5; D is undetermined. The J call is doubtful: the DNA matches TRBJ2-1 better. Germline CDR1 and CDR2: SGHTA and FQGNSA. The CDR3 loop spans 13 amino acids. The CDR3 DNA reads as TGTGCCAGCAACTTCGGTCAAGGAGAGACCCAGTTCTTC. Amino acids: CASNFGQGETQFF.

V gene TRBV4-3 combines with J gene TRBJ2-1; no clear D. Trimming cost V 4 bases and J 6 bases, with 16 bases left between them. Germline V lookup: CDR1 LGHNA, CDR2 YSLEER. This CDR3 has 15 amino acids. CDR3 nucleotides: TGCGCCAGCAGCCCCCAGTACATAAATATCAATGAGCAGTTCTTC. It translates to CASSPQYININEQFF.

This clonotype was observed a handful of times. The chain joins TRBV20-1 to TRBJ2-5, with 7 bases that match TRBD1. Germline CDR1 DFQATT, CDR2 SNEGSKA (reference sequence). V shed 4 bases, J shed 1 base, and the junction held 9 bases outside the gene matches. The CDR3 spans 15 residues. CDR3 nucleotide sequence: TGCAGTGCTACGCTGTCGACAGGGTTCCAAGAGACCCAGTACTTC. Residues: CSATLSTGFQETQYF.

This sequence joins TRBV4-2 and TRBJ2-1, with 8 bases that match TRBD1. Losses at the gene ends were 1 base for V and 9 bases for J; bases not matched to a gene: 14. Germline V gene data show CDR1 as LGHNA and CDR2 as YNFKEQ. This CDR3 is built from 17 residues. In DNA, the CDR3 is TGTGCCAGCAGCCAAGGGGACAGGCAGGTTTTACCTAGTGAGCAGTTCTTC. It yields the protein CASSQGDRQVLPSEQFF.

This sequence joins TRBV6-2 or TRBV6-3 and TRBJ2-5; D perhaps matches TRBD1 (6 bases). V was cut by 5 bases and J by 2 bases, with 18 bases left in between. This CDR3 has 16 residues. In germline, CDR1 is MNHEY, CDR2 SVGEGT. CDR3 residues: CASSGGPAASQETQYF. Here the CDR3 DNA reads TGTGCCAGCAGTGGGGGCCCGGCCGCCAGTCAAGAGACCCAGTACTTC.

This clonotype was seen only a few times. V is TRBV7-2 and J is TRBJ2-1; D is possibly TRBD1 (5 bases). Per the germline V gene, CDR1 is SGHTA and CDR2 is FQGNSA. V was clipped by 1 base and J by 6 bases, with 13 bases between them. This CDR3 spans 15 amino acids. CDR3 coding DNA: TGTGCCAGCAGCTTAGAACCAGGGTATAGCAATGAGCAGTTCTTC. This translates into CASSLEPGYSNEQFF. The complete variable domain, with remaining parts taken from reference TRBV7-2 and TRBJ2-1, reads GAGVSQSPSNKVTEKGKDVELRCDPISGHTALYWYRQSLGQGLEFLIYFQGNSAPDKSGLPSDRFSAERTGGSVSTLTIQRTQQEDSAVYLCASSLEPGYSNEQFFGPGTRLTVL.

There are a few counts of this clonotype. The chain is built from TRBV20-1 and TRBJ2-3; 8 bases match TRBD2. The CDR3 length is 11 residues. Germline CDR1 and CDR2: DFQATT and SNEGSKA (reference sequence). Here the CDR3 DNA reads TGCATAGCGGGGAGCACAGATACGCAGTATTTT. Amino acid sequence: CIAGSTDTQYF.

The rearrangement links TRBV20-1 to TRBJ2-7, with 7 bases aligning to TRBD1. The germline V gene has CDR1 DFQATT and CDR2 SNEGSKA (reference sequence). The CDR3 contains 14 residues. V was clipped by 5 bases and J by 0 bases; unmatched bases: 7. This CDR3 reads CSAQPTGSSYEQYF. The CDR3 DNA is TGCAGTGCTCAACCGACAGGGAGCTCCTACGAGCAGTACTTC.

Comments on this clonotype: It may be a read error: a sequence one base away is much more abundant. The gene calls are TRBV6-6 and TRBJ1-6, with D possibly TRBD1 on 6 matching bases. Germline CDR1 reads MNHNY; CDR2 reads SVGAGI (reference sequence). This CDR3 contains 14 residues. The CDR3 here is CASSSGQANSPPHF. The CDR3, as DNA: TGTGCCAGCAGTTCGGGACAAGCTAATTCACCCCCCCACTTT.

The rearrangement joins TRBV15 to TRBJ2-7; 9 positions agree with TRBD1. Near its end, the DNA agrees better with TRBJ2-5, so the J call may be wrong. The CDR3 consists of 20 residues. Germline values: CDR1 LNHNV, CDR2 YYDKDF (reference sequence). CDR3 nucleotides: TGTGCCACCAGCAGGTGTTCTATAGTGAGGGACAGGGATGTTCGAGAGACCCAGTACTTC. As protein: CATSRCSIVRDRDVRETQYF.

This clonotype was seen only a few times. V gene TRBV7-2 combines with J gene TRBJ2-1, with 14 bases that match TRBD2. Looked up from germline, CDR1 is SGHTA and CDR2 is FQGNSA. The V gene end was trimmed by 4 bases and the J gene end by 4 bases; junction bases not matched to a gene: 12. There are 19 residues in the CDR3. The CDR3 bases are TGTGCCAGCAGCTCGCCCCCGGGACTAGCGGGAGTCACTTACAATGAGCAGTTCTTC. Translation: CASSSPPGLAGVTYNEQFF.

In this sample, this clonotype turned up a few times. This chain joins TRBV20-1 and TRBJ2-1, with TRBD1 matching over 11 bases. The CDR3 totals 12 residues. Germline V gene data show CDR1 as DFQATT and CDR2 as SNEGSKA (reference sequence). Trimming at V came to 8 bases and at J to 6 bases, leaving 3 bases not matched to a gene. CDR3 in DNA: TGCAGTTCTGGGACAGGGGGCAATGAGCAGTTCTTC. It encodes CSSGTGGNEQFF.

In this sample, this clonotype turned up many times. The chain carries TRBV6-5 and TRBJ2-1; 11 bases are a match to TRBD2. The length of the CDR3 is 15 residues. The V segment lost 4 bases and the J segment 8 bases; nucleotides outside the gene matches: 7. The germline V gene encodes CDR1 MNHEY and CDR2 SVGAGI. The CDR3 reads CASSFSGRGSDEQFF. The CDR3, as DNA: TGTGCCAGCAGTTTTAGCGGGAGGGGCTCGGATGAGCAGTTCTTC.

V usage is TRBV12-3 or TRBV12-4 and J usage is TRBJ1-5; D may be TRBD1 (5 bases). CDR3 size: 16 residues. The germline V and J ends were trimmed by 3 bases and 3 bases, with 15 bases remaining between them. The DNA for the CDR3 is TGTGCCAGCAGTTTCGGGGGGGGACGGAACAATCAGCCCCAGCATTTT. Protein product: CASSFGGGRNNQPQHF.

CDR3 in DNA: TGTGCCAGCAGCGTAGCCCCCCTCACAGATACGCAGTATTTT. Encoded protein: CASSVAPLTDTQYF. The rearrangement joins TRBV9 to TRBJ2-3; D unclear. The CDR3 runs to 14 residues. CDR1 and CDR2 (germline): SGDLS, YYNGEE. The ends were cut back, 0 bases at V and 2 bases at J, with 7 bases in the middle.

The chain joins TRBV7-2 to TRBJ1-1; D may be TRBD1 (5 bases). There are 14 residues in the CDR3. The V end was cut by 3 bases, the J end by 2 bases, with 10 bases between. Germline CDR1 reads SGHTA; CDR2 reads FQGNSA. CDR3 sequence reads: CASSLRGPNTEAFF. CDR3 sequence (DNA): TGTGCCAGCAGCTTGAGGGGCCCTAACACTGAAGCTTTCTTT.

V usage is TRBV7-2 and J usage is TRBJ2-1; 9 bases agree with TRBD1. This CDR3 region has 16 residues. Trimming took 1 base from V and 3 from J; bases not matched to a gene: 4. Germline V gene data show CDR1 as SGHTA and CDR2 as FQGNSA. This CDR3 reads CASSLVGTGNYNEQFF. DNA of the CDR3: TGTGCCAGCAGCTTAGTGGGGACAGGGAACTACAATGAGCAGTTCTTC.

There are a few counts of this clonotype. The chain links TRBV11-2 to TRBJ2-7; no definite D call. The V end was cut by 5 bases, the J end by 0 bases, with 14 bases between. CDR1 and CDR2 from the germline V gene are SGHAT and FQNNGV. CDR3 length: 15 residues. The CDR3, as DNA: TGTGCCAGCAGCCCCGTGGGGTTTATCTCCTACGAGCAGTACTTC. Translating gives CASSPVGFISYEQYF.